This T cell receptor beta chain is from a study of blood T cell repertoires in COVID-19. Clones were sequenced by immunoSEQ multiplex PCR, and TCRdb holds only the in-frame ones, with some missing. This sample has 66,000 or so clones, with about four fifths found just once. This CDR3 region has 16 residues. V was cut by 4 bases and J by 0 bases, with 13 bases left in between. The germline CDR1 and CDR2 sequences are LGHDT and YNNKEL (reference sequence). The source is a human donor in a cohort sampled during active COVID-19. The sequenced material came from peripheral blood. The rearrangement joins TRBV3-1 (or the pseudogene TRBV3-2) to TRBJ1-3; maybe TRBD1 (5 bases). The DNA for the CDR3 is TGTGCCAGCAGCCCCCCCCAGGGTTACTCTGGAAACACCATATATTTT. It yields the protein CASSPPQGYSGNTIYF.